Described below is a single T cell receptor beta chain sequence and its context. Its antigen remains unidentified. Method: immunoSEQ multiplex PCR; TCRdb's copy keeps in-frame clones and lacks some. The table records roughly 30,000 clones, about 92% of them present only once. These data belong to a study of chemoradiotherapy in HPV16-positive cancers. General study points: Candidate HPV-specific clones and E7-related TCR motifs grew in tumor during treatment.

Germline V lookup: CDR1 KGHSH, CDR2 LQKENI. Trimming pared 2 bases from V and 6 bases from J, leaving 16 bases between. This CDR3 region has 15 residues. The receptor was isolated from a human donor with HPV-associated anogenital cancer. Sequenced here: blood, sampled from a patient who underwent chemoradiotherapy. The chain recombines TRBV18 with TRBJ1-2, with D possibly TRBD1 on 5 matching bases. The CDR3 nucleotides are TGTGCCAGCTCACCAGGGGGATGGGGTTCCGATGGCTACACCTTC. It is translated as CASSPGGWGSDGYTF.